A selection of T cell receptor beta chains follows, all from one sample in a study of T cell repertoires in cytomegalovirus infection. TCRdb reprocessed the reads via MiXCR and lists one record per CDR3 protein. The table includes about 470,000 distinct CDR3 sequences, roughly 43% detected once. Which antigens these TCRs recognize remains unknown. This sample comprised cultured PBMCs, obtained from culture after CMV antigen stimulation. These receptors were taken from a human donor in good health (CMV status not recorded). Some clones in this sample may be carry-over from other donors' samples. The CDR3 runs from the conserved cysteine through the conserved F or W. The order of the fields is CDR3 protein, CDR3 DNA, clone size, D gene, J gene, V gene. The D gene is left open where the match is weak. Size is stated for part of the rows, as once, few or many counts, or as a class when the clone is expanded.

CASSDGGGDYEQYF	TGTGCCAGCAGTGACGGCGGGGGAGATTACGAGCAGTACTTC	NA	TRBD2	TRBJ2-7	TRBV6-1
CAISAGVPGQASNYGYTF	TGTGCCATCAGTGCAGGTGTCCCGGGACAGGCATCTAACTATGGCTACACCTTC	few	TRBD1	TRBJ1-2	TRBV10-3
CASSFDRANSGNTIYF	TGTGCCAGCAGCTTCGACAGGGCTAACTCTGGAAACACCATATATTTT	few	TRBD1	TRBJ1-3	TRBV7-2
CASSFMWGPTNEQFF	TGTGCCAGCAGTTTTATGTGGGGACCGACGAATGAGCAGTTCTTC	NA	NA	TRBJ2-1	TRBV6-2/TRBV6-3
CASSRLAEGYEQYF	TGTGCCAGCAGCAGACTAGCGGAGGGTTACGAGCAGTACTTC	NA	TRBD2	TRBJ2-7	TRBV6-2/TRBV6-3
CASSPSGYGYTF	TGTGCCAGCAGTCCAAGCGGGTATGGCTACACCTTC	NA	NA	TRBJ1-2	TRBV6-2/TRBV6-3
CASSLASQTSVGRQGEQFF	TGTGCCAGCAGCTTAGCATCCCAGACTAGTGTCGGCCGTCAAGGTGAGCAGTTCTTC	few	NA	TRBJ2-1	TRBV7-8
CSARVGTADINQPQHF	TGCAGTGCTAGAGTCGGGACTGCCGATATCAATCAGCCCCAGCATTTT	NA	NA	TRBJ1-5	TRBV20-1
CASSPGRIYGYTF	TGTGCCAGCAGCCCCGGGCGCATCTATGGCTACACCTTC	once	NA	TRBJ1-2	TRBV12-3/TRBV12-4
CSASADRNTEAFF	TGCAGTGCTTCTGCAGACAGGAACACTGAAGCTTTCTTT	once	NA	TRBJ1-1	TRBV20-1
CASSLYLGALSGEQYF	TGTGCCAGCAGCTTATATCTAGGGGCTCTATCTGGGGAGCAGTACTTC	once	NA	TRBJ2-7	TRBV7-2
CAWTGTDEQYF	TGTGCCTGGACAGGGACGGACGAGCAGTACTTC	NA	NA	TRBJ2-7	TRBV30
CASSSEGQGAGNTIYF	TGCGCCAGCAGCTCGGAGGGACAGGGGGCTGGAAACACCATATATTTT	NA	TRBD1	TRBJ1-3	TRBV5-1
CASSLRDSTTYEQYF	TGTGCCAGCAGCTTAAGGGACAGTACAACCTACGAGCAGTACTTC	many	TRBD1	TRBJ2-7	TRBV7-2
CASSGDFRGNEQFF	TGTGCCAGCAGTGGGGACTTTCGGGGGAATGAGCAGTTCTTC	NA	NA	TRBJ2-1	TRBV2
CASSPGGFDYGYTF	TGTGCCAGCAGCCCGGGAGGGTTTGACTATGGCTACACCTTC	NA	NA	TRBJ1-2	TRBV7-2
CASSWEIRSGSYGYTF	TGCGCCAGCAGCTGGGAGATTAGGTCGGGGAGCTATGGCTACACCTTC	NA	NA	TRBJ1-2	TRBV4-1
CASSLRGGVAKNIQYF	TGTGCCAGCAGCTTACGGGGGGGGGTAGCCAAAAACATTCAGTACTTC	NA	TRBD2	TRBJ2-4	TRBV7-2
CASTPPTGMGSDYTF	TGTGCCAGCACCCCCCCGACAGGGATGGGGTCGGACTACACCTTC	NA	TRBD1	TRBJ1-2	TRBV7-9
CASRRQGLSTEAFF	TGTGCCAGCAGAAGACAGGGCCTTTCCACTGAAGCTTTCTTT	few	TRBD1	TRBJ1-1	TRBV6-2/TRBV6-3
CASSSRGGGELFF	TGTGCCAGCAGCTCACGGGGCGGCGGGGAGCTGTTTTTT	NA	NA	TRBJ2-2	TRBV7-2
CASSPTGGRSQPQHF	TGTGCCAGCTCACCGACAGGGGGAAGGAGTCAGCCCCAGCATTTT	NA	TRBD1	TRBJ1-5	TRBV18
CASGQDRGYGYTF	TGTGCTAGTGGCCAAGACAGGGGCTATGGCTACACCTTC	few	TRBD1	TRBJ1-2	TRBV12-5
CASSTTPPAAEAFF	TGTGCCAGCAGCACGACTCCCCCGGCGGCTGAAGCTTTCTTT	NA	NA	TRBJ1-1	TRBV7-2
CASSRDRGVFQPQHF	TGTGCCAGCAGTCGGGACAGGGGGGTGTTTCAGCCCCAGCATTTT	few	TRBD1	TRBJ1-5	TRBV27
CASSTNPTGFVTDTQYF	TGTGCCAGCAGCACCAACCCCACAGGGTTCGTCACAGATACGCAGTATTTT	NA	NA	TRBJ2-3	TRBV7-2
CSALVTEAFF	TGCAGCGCCCTGGTCACTGAAGCTTTCTTT	NA	NA	TRBJ1-1	TRBV29-1
CASSYRSTGFYFYEQYF	TGTGCCAGCAGTTACCGCTCGACAGGGTTCTACTTCTACGAGCAGTACTTC	NA	TRBD1	TRBJ2-7	TRBV6-6
CASRKPGDTQYF	TGTGCCAGCAGGAAGCCCGGGGATACGCAGTATTTT	NA	NA	TRBJ2-3	TRBV6-1
CASSYGGGISYNEQFF	TGTGCCAGCAGCTATGGGGGAGGGATTTCTTACAATGAGCAGTTCTTC	few	TRBD2	TRBJ2-1	TRBV7-2
CASSEGGDYNEQFF	TGTGCCAGCAGCGAGGGGGGGGACTACAATGAGCAGTTCTTC	NA	NA	TRBJ2-1	TRBV11-2
CASSWGTTRSHPAKNIQYF	TGTGCCAGCAGCTGGGGGACTACTCGGTCCCATCCAGCCAAAAACATTCAGTACTTC	many	TRBD2	TRBJ2-4	TRBV7-2
CASSPASGRGAQYF	TGTGCCAGCAGTCCGGCTAGCGGACGGGGAGCGCAGTATTTT	NA	TRBD2	TRBJ2-3	TRBV7-8
CASSFWAGGAGGPDTQYF	TGTGCCAGCAGTTTTTGGGCAGGGGGCGCGGGCGGCCCAGATACGCAGTATTTT	NA	TRBD1	TRBJ2-3	TRBV27
CASSLDYQGLGYTF	TGTGCCAGCAGCTTAGATTATCAGGGTCTTGGCTACACCTTC	NA	NA	TRBJ1-2	TRBV7-8
CASSLRGTGEGYTF	TGTGCCAGCAGCTTACGGGGGACAGGAGAAGGCTACACCTTC	NA	TRBD1	TRBJ1-2	TRBV7-2
CASSLAPGYQGQFF	TGTGCCAGCAGCTTAGCGCCGGGATACCAGGGCCAGTTCTTC	few	NA	TRBJ2-1	TRBV7-6
CASSLGTGGSQPQHF	TGTGCCAGCAGCTTAGGAACGGGGGGGAGTCAGCCCCAGCATTTT	NA	NA	TRBJ1-5	TRBV7-2
CSVEYLYNEQFF	TGCAGCGTTGAATACTTGTACAATGAGCAGTTCTTC	NA	NA	TRBJ2-1	TRBV29-1
CASSFGGITEAFF	TGTGCCAGCAGTTTCGGGGGGATCACTGAAGCTTTCTTT	NA	NA	TRBJ1-1	TRBV12-3/TRBV12-4
CASIVGESGRASGELFF	TGTGCCAGCATCGTGGGAGAGAGCGGGAGGGCCTCCGGGGAGCTGTTTTTT	NA	TRBD2	TRBJ2-2	TRBV12-3/TRBV12-4
CASSERSPGENSPLHF	TGTGCCAGCAGTGAACGTAGCCCAGGAGAAAATTCACCCCTCCACTTT	NA	NA	TRBJ1-6	TRBV25-1
CASGRIYEQYF	TGTGCCAGCGGCAGAATCTACGAGCAGTACTTC	NA	NA	TRBJ2-7	TRBV6-2/TRBV6-3
CASSAAGPGGYEQYF	TGTGCCAGCAGCGCCGCGGGCCCAGGAGGCTACGAGCAGTACTTC	few	NA	TRBJ2-7	TRBV7-2
CASSLRNLRERSIDTQYF	TGTGCCAGCAGCTTAAGAAACTTGCGGGAGCGAAGCATAGATACGCAGTATTTT	NA	TRBD2	TRBJ2-3	TRBV7-8
CASSRHIGLAGGDDTQYF	TGTGCCAGCAGCCGACACATCGGACTAGCGGGAGGGGATGATACGCAGTATTTT	many	TRBD2	TRBJ2-3	TRBV7-8
CASSPGDFNQPQHF	TGTGCCAGCAGCCCAGGGGATTTCAATCAGCCCCAGCATTTT	many	NA	TRBJ1-5	TRBV7-2
CASSIVRFSASGRAQDEQFF	TGTGCCAGTAGTATAGTACGCTTCTCGGCTAGCGGGAGGGCCCAAGATGAGCAGTTCTTC	NA	TRBD2	TRBJ2-1	TRBV19
CASSLRTYTGELFF	TGTGCCAGCAGCCTAAGGACCTACACCGGGGAGCTGTTTTTT	few	NA	TRBJ2-2	TRBV7-2
CAFHRVGYGYTF	TGTGCCTTCCACAGGGTTGGCTATGGCTACACCTTC	NA	NA	TRBJ1-2	TRBV12-3/TRBV12-4
CASSLSPAHSYEQYF	TGTGCCAGCAGTTTATCGCCGGCTCATTCCTACGAGCAGTACTTC	NA	NA	TRBJ2-7	TRBV27